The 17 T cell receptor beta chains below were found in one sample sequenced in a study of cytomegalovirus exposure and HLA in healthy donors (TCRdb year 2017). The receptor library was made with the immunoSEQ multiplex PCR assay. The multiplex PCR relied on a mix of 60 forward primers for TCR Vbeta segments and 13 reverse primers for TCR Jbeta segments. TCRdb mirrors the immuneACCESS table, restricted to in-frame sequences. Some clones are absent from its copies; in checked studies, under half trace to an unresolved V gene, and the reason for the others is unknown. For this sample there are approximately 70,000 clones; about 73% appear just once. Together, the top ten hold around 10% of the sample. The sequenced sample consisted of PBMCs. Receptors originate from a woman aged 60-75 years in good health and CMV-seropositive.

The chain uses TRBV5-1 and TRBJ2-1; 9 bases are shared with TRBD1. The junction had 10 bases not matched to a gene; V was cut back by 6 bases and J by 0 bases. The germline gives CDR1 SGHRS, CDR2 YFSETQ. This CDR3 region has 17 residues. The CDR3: CASTKTTGGGSYNEQFF. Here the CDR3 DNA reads TGCGCCAGCACCAAAACCACAGGGGGCGGCTCCTACAATGAGCAGTTCTTC.

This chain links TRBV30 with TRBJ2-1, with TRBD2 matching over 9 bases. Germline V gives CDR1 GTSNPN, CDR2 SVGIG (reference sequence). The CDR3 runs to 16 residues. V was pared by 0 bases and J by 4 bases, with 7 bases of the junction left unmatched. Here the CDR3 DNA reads TGTGCCTGGAGTGTATTTACTAGCGGGTCTTACAATGAGCAGTTCTTC. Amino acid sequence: CAWSVFTSGSYNEQFF. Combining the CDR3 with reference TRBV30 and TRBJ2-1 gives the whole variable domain SQTIHQWPATLVQPVGSPLSLECTVEGTSNPNLYWYRQAAGRGLQLLFYSVGIGQISSEVPQNLSASRPQDRQFILSSKKLLLSDSGFYLCAWSVFTSGSYNEQFFGPGTRLTVL.

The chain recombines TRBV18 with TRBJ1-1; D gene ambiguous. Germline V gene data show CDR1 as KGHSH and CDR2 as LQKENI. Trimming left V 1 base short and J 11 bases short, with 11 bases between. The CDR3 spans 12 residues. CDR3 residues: CASSPQKELAFF. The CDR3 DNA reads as TGTGCCAGCTCACCACAGAAGGAGTTGGCTTTCTTT. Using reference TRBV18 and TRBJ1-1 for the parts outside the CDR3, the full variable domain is NAGVMQNPRHLVRRRGQEARLRCSPMKGHSHVYWYRQLPEEGLKFMVYLQKENIIDESGMPKERFSAEFPKEGPSILRIQQVVRGDSAAYFCASSPQKELAFFGQGTRLTVV.

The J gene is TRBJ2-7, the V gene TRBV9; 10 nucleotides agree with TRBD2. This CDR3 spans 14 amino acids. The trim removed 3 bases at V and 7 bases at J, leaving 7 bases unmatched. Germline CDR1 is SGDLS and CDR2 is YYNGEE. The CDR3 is CASSASGGAGEQYF. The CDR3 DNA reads TGTGCCAGCAGCGCCAGCGGGGGGGCGGGAGAGCAGTACTTC.

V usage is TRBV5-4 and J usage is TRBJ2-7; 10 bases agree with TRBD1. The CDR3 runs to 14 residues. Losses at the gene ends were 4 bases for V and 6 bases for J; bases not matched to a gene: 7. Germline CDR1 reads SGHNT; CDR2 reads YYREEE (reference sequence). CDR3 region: CASSGRQGAGEQYF. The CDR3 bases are TGTGCCAGCAGCGGTAGACAGGGGGCGGGCGAGCAGTACTTC.

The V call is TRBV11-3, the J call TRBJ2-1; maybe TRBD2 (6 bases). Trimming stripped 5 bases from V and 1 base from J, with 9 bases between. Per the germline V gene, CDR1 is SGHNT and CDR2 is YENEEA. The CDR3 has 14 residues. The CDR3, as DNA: TGTGCCAGCAGCCCGACTAGTTCCTACAATGAGCAGTTCTTC. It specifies CASSPTSSYNEQFF.

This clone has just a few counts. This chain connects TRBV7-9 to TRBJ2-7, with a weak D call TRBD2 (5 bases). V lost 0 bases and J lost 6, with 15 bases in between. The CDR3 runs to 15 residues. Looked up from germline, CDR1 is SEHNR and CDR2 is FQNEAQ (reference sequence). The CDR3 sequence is CASSLALAQRAEQYF. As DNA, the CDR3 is TGTGCCAGCAGCTTAGCGCTTGCGCAGAGGGCCGAGCAGTACTTC.

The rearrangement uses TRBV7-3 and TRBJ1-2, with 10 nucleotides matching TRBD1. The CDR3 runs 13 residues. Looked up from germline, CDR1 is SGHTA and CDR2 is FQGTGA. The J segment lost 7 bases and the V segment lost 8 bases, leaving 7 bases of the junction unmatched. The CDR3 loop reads CASGDRGRGGYTF. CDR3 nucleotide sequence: TGTGCCAGCGGTGACAGGGGGCGCGGTGGCTACACCTTC.

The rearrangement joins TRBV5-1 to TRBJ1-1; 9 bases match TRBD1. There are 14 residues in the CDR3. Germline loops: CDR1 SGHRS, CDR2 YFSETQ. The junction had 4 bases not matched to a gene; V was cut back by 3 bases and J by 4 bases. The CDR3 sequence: CASSSDRGGTEAFF. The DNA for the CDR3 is TGCGCCAGCAGCTCGGACAGGGGCGGCACTGAAGCTTTCTTT.

This CDR3 reads CASSSAGDDTDTQYF. CDR3 nucleotide sequence: TGTGCCAGCAGTTCAGCGGGGGATGACACAGATACGCAGTATTTT. V usage is TRBV27 and J usage is TRBJ2-3; 8 bases fit TRBD2. V lost 4 bases, J lost 2 bases, and 5 bases stayed unmatched. The CDR3 length is 15 residues. The germline V gene has CDR1 MNHEY and CDR2 SMNVEV (reference sequence).

The DNA for the CDR3 is TGTGCCAGAAGCATAGACAGCTGTTCGGAGACCCAGTACTTC. Encoded protein: CARSIDSCSETQYF. The chain carries TRBV5-3 and TRBJ2-5, with D tentatively TRBD1 (5 bases). TRBV5-3 is identified as an open reading frame with a role that is uncertain. The V end was cut by 4 bases, the J end by 5 bases, with 15 bases between. The CDR3 totals 14 residues.

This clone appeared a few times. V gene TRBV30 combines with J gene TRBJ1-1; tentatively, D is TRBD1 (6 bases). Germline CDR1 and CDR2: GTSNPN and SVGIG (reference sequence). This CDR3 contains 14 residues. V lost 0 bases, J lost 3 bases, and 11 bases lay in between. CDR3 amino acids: CAWSVRWTDTEAFF. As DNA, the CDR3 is TGTGCCTGGAGTGTACGATGGACAGACACTGAAGCTTTCTTT.

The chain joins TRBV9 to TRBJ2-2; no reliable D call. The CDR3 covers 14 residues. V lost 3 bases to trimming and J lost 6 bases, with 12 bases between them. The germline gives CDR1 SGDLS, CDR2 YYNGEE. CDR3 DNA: TGTGCCAGCAGCGCTAGTGGATCGTCCGGGGAGCTGTTTTTT. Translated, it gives CASSASGSSGELFF. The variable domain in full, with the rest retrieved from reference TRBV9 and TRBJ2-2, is DSGVTQTPKHLITATGQRVTLRCSPRSGDLSVYWYQQSLDQGLQFLIQYYNGEERAKGNILERFSAQQFPDLHSELNLSSLELGDSALYFCASSASGSSGELFFGEGSRLTVL.

CDR3 nucleotides: TGTGCCAGCAGCGCAGGGACTACGGGGGCCAACGTCCTGACTTTC. The encoded protein is CASSAGTTGANVLTF. The V and J genes are TRBV4-2 and TRBJ2-6, with 7 bases identical to TRBD2. The CDR3 totals 15 residues. V was pared by 5 bases and J by 4 bases, with 5 bases of the junction left unmatched. Per germline, CDR1 LGHNA and CDR2 YNFKEQ.

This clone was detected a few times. In DNA, the CDR3 is TGTGCCAGCAGCCTCGTAGGAGCTTCAACAGATACGCAGTATTTT. Its translation is CASSLVGASTDTQYF. This chain connects TRBV7-3 to TRBJ2-3; no reliable D call. With 5 bases removed from V and 3 bases from J, the gap between germline ends came to 15 bases. Germline lookup yields CDR1 SGHTA and CDR2 FQGTGA. The CDR3 length is 15 residues. The full variable domain, its missing parts supplied by reference TRBV7-3 and TRBJ2-3, is GAGVSQTPSNKVTEKGKYVELRCDPISGHTALYWYRQSLGQGPEFLIYFQGTGAADDSGLPNDRFFAVRPEGSVSTLKIQRTERGDSAVYLCASSLVGASTDTQYFGPGTRLTVL.

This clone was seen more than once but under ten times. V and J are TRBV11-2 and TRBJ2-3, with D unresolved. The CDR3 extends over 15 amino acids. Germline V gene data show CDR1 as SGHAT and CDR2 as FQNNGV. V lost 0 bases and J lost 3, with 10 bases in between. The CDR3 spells CASSLDGVETDTQYF. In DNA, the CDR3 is TGTGCCAGCAGCTTAGATGGAGTAGAGACAGATACGCAGTATTTT.

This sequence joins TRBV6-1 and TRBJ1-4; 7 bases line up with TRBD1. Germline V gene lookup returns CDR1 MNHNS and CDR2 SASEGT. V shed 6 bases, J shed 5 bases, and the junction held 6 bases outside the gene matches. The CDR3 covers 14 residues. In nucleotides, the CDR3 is TGTGCCAGCAGGACAGGGTGGGAAAATGAAAAACTGTTTTTT. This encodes CASRTGWENEKLFF.